The T cell receptor (beta chain) under discussion was sequenced for a study of blood T cell repertoires in COVID-19. In the study overall: Material from acute and convalescent COVID-19 was sourced from the United States, Italy and Spain. T cells, B-cell-depleted T cells, or PBMCs provided the cDNA or gDNA that served as material.

This clone was detected only once. The junction differs from germline at one of its ends, possibly a read error. CDR3 length equals 12 residues. Germline V gene lookup returns CDR1 SGDLS and CDR2 YYNGEE. In the study's own analysis: Cell counts per sample came from amplifying reference gene primers. The repertoire was sequenced with immunoSEQ multiplex PCR; TCRdb's copy has only in-frame clones and lacks some. The V and J calls and clone size are taken from that table; D and trimming were inferred from the DNA. Of 150,000 or so clones listed, more than 75% were seen once; the top ten hold about 16%. The sequenced material came from peripheral blood. This TCR was recovered from a human donor with acute or convalescent COVID-19. The donor label of this sample is uncertain. This rearrangement joins TRBV9 to TRBJ1-3, with D possibly being TRBD1 (6 bases). CDR3 loop: CASSAPDSPATF. In DNA, the CDR3 is TGTGCCAGCAGCGCACCGGACAGTCCGGCCACCTTT.